This T cell receptor beta chain appears in the sequencing data of a study of cytomegalovirus exposure and HLA in healthy donors. The trim removed 2 bases at V and 0 bases at J, leaving 4 bases unmatched. CDR3 length: 16 amino acids. The germline V gene has CDR1 LNHDA and CDR2 SQIVND (reference sequence). This clone was observed a few times. The PCR made use of 60 Vbeta and 13 Jbeta primers. Profiling relied on immunoSEQ multiplex PCR, and the TCRdb table lists in-frame clones only, not all of them. The top ten hold approximately 1% of the sample, which has approximately 210,000 clones, about four fifths seen once.

Sequencing was performed on PBMCs. The origin of this receptor is a woman aged 40 to 50 in good health and CMV-seronegative. V usage is TRBV19 and J usage is TRBJ2-3, with 8 bases identical to TRBD2. The CDR3 DNA reads as TGTGCCAGTAGTATACAGGCTAGCGGGAGCACAGATACGCAGTATTTT. This sequence encodes CASSIQASGSTDTQYF.